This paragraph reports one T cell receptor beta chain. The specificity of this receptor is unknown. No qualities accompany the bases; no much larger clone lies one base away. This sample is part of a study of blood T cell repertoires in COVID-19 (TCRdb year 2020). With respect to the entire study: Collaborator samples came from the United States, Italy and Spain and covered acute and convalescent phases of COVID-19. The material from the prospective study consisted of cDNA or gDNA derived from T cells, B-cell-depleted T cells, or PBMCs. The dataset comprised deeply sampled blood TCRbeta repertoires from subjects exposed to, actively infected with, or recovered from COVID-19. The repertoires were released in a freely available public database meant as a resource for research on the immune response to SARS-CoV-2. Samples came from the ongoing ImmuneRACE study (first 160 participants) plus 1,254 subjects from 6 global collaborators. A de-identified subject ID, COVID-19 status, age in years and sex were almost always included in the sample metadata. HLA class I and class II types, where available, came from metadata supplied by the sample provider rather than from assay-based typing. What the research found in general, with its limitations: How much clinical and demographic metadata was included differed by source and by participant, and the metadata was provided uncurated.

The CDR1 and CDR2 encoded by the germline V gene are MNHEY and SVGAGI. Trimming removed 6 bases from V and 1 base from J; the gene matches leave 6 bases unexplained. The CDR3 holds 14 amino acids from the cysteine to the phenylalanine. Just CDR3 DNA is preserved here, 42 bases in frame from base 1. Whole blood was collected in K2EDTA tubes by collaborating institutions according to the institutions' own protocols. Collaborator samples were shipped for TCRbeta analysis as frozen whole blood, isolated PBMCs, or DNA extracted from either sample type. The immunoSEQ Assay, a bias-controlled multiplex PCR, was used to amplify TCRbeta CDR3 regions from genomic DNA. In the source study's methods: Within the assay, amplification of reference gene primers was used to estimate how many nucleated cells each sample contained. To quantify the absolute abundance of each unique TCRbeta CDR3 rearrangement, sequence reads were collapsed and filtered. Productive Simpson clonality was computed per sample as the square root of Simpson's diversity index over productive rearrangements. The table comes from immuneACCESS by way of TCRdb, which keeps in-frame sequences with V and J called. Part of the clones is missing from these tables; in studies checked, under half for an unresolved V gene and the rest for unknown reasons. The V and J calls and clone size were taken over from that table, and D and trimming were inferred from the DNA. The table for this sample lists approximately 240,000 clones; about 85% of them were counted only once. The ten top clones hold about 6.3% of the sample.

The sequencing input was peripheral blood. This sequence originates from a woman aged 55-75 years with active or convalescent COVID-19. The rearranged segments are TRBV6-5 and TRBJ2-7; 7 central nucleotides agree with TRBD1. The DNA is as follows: TGTGCCAGCAGGCGTGACAGGGATTCCTACGAGCAGTACTTC. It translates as CASRRDRDSYEQYF.